Presented here are 30 T cell receptor beta chains from one specimen sequenced in a study of blood T cell repertoires in COVID-19. Method: immunoSEQ multiplex PCR; TCRdb's copy keeps in-frame clones and lacks some. The sample includes about 54,000 clones, around four fifths of them seen just once. Sequencing was done on a sample of peripheral blood. The receptors come from a human donor in a cohort sampled during active COVID-19.

The chain carries TRBV5-4 and TRBJ2-1; tentatively, D is TRBD2 (6 bases). Trimming took off 0 bases at V and 5 bases at J, with 15 bases between the two ends. The CDR3 totals 16 residues. Germline V gene data show CDR1 as SGHNT and CDR2 as YYREEE (reference sequence). The CDR3 loop reads CASSLASTRANNEQFF. The CDR3 DNA reads TGTGCCAGCAGCTTGGCCTCGACTAGGGCAAACAATGAGCAGTTCTTC.

V and J are TRBV25-1 and TRBJ1-1; a possible D gene is TRBD1 (5 bases). The germline CDR1 and CDR2 sequences are MGHDK and SYGVNS. The ends were cut back, 7 bases at V and 0 bases at J, with 9 bases in the middle. This CDR3 has 13 amino acids. CDR3 region: CASKDSMNTEAFF. As DNA, the CDR3 is TGTGCCAGCAAAGACAGTATGAACACTGAAGCTTTCTTT.

The chain uses TRBV30 and TRBJ2-5; 9 positions agree with TRBD1. The CDR3 contains 14 residues. Germline V gene sequence: CDR1 GTSNPN, CDR2 SVGIG (reference sequence). J was trimmed by 2 bases and V by 4 bases; bases with no gene match: 5. The CDR3 loop reads CAWKTGTGQETQYF. The CDR3 DNA reads TGTGCCTGGAAGACCGGGACAGGGCAAGAGACCCAGTACTTC.

In this sample, this clone turned up once. The chain uses TRBV6-6 and TRBJ2-3; TRBD2 matches 7 bases. Unmatched junction bases numbered 3, after V lost 6 bases and J lost 0 bases. The CDR3 is 14 amino acids. Germline assignment: CDR1 MNHNY and CDR2 SVGAGI (reference sequence). The CDR3: CASRSGGSTDTQYF. CDR3 in DNA: TGTGCCAGCAGGTCGGGGGGTAGCACAGATACGCAGTATTTT.

The gene calls are TRBV5-4 and TRBJ2-5; possibly TRBD1 for D (5 bases). Trimming cost V 0 bases and J 5 bases, with 17 bases left between them. This CDR3 spans 16 amino acids. CDR1 and CDR2 (germline): SGHNT, YYREEE (reference sequence). The CDR3 here is CASSLVRGRGRETQYF. The CDR3 DNA reads TGTGCCAGCAGCTTGGTGCGAGGAAGGGGCCGCGAGACCCAGTACTTC.

The gene calls are TRBV14 and TRBJ2-6, with TRBD1 as a possible D gene (5 bases). Germline V gene data show CDR1 as SGHDN and CDR2 as FVKESK. The V gene lost 1 base and the J gene lost 0 bases, with 13 bases spanning the gap. This CDR3 spans 18 amino acids. In DNA, the CDR3 is TGTGCCAGCAGCCAAGTTATACAGGCTCACTCTGGGGCCAACGTCCTGACTTTC. Translation gives CASSQVIQAHSGANVLTF.

This clone was seen just once. The gene calls are TRBV11-2 and TRBJ2-2, with a tentative D call TRBD2 (5 bases). Trimming pared 5 bases from V and 3 bases from J, leaving 13 bases between. This CDR3 has 15 residues. CDR1 is SGHAT and CDR2 is FQNNGV in the germline V gene. CDR3 region: CASSPSSGYTGELFF. CDR3 in DNA: TGTGCCAGCAGCCCATCGTCGGGGTACACCGGGGAGCTGTTTTTT.

The chain has TRBV6-2 or TRBV6-3 and TRBJ1-5; D perhaps matches TRBD1 (5 bases). CDR1 MNHEY and CDR2 SVGEGT come from the germline V gene. The CDR3 contains 16 residues. V was pared by 1 base and J by 4 bases, with 14 bases between. CDR3 region: CASSYWEAGRNQPQHF. The CDR3 DNA is TGTGCCAGCAGTTACTGGGAGGCAGGGCGAAATCAGCCCCAGCATTTT.

The chain couples TRBV24-1 to TRBJ2-2; D remains ambiguous. Per the germline V gene, CDR1 is KGHDR and CDR2 is SFDVKD. This CDR3 contains 15 residues. Trimming pared 2 bases from V and 5 bases from J, leaving 11 bases between. The CDR3: CATSDSRTLTGELFF. Written as DNA, the CDR3 is TGTGCCACCAGTGATTCGAGAACCTTGACCGGGGAGCTGTTTTTT.

The CDR3 region is CASRTSHYNEQFF. In DNA, the CDR3 is TGTGCCAGCCGGACTAGCCACTACAATGAGCAGTTCTTC. This rearrangement joins TRBV2 to TRBJ2-1; 8 positions agree with TRBD2. The J segment lost 3 bases and the V segment lost 8 bases, leaving 3 bases of the junction unmatched. The CDR3 loop spans 13 amino acids. Germline CDR1 is SNHLY and CDR2 is FYNNEI.

The chain has TRBV12-3 or TRBV12-4 and TRBJ2-7; D not certain. CDR3 length: 13 amino acids. Between the trimmed V and J ends, which lost 1 base and 1 base, there was a span of 5 bases. CDR3 sequence: CASSLGGSYEQYF. CDR3 nucleotide sequence: TGTGCCAGCAGTTTAGGCGGATCCTACGAGCAGTACTTC.

This clone occurred once. The gene calls are TRBV28 and TRBJ1-5; maybe TRBD1 (6 bases). The CDR3 is made up of 15 amino acids. V dropped 6 bases and J dropped 5 bases, with 17 bases sitting between them. Germline values: CDR1 MDHEN, CDR2 SYDVKM. Here the CDR3 reads CASRGVTGRHQPQHF. The CDR3 DNA follows: TGTGCCAGCAGGGGGGTTACAGGGCGTCATCAGCCCCAGCATTTT.

This sequence joins TRBV28 and TRBJ1-2; perhaps TRBD1 as D (6 bases). Trimming shortened V by 2 bases and J by 7 bases, and 20 bases separated the two germline ends. Germline CDR1 is MDHEN and CDR2 is SYDVKM. CDR3 size: 16 residues. CDR3 DNA: TGTGCCAGCAGTTTACTCCCCCGGGGGGGGGCCGGTGGCTACACCTTC. Amino acid sequence: CASSLLPRGGAGGYTF.

This chain links TRBV5-1 with TRBJ1-1; 8 nucleotides line up with TRBD1. Germline V gene lookup returns CDR1 SGHRS and CDR2 YFSETQ. The CDR3 is 14 residues long. V shed 4 bases and J 2 bases; nucleotides not matched to a gene: 4. In nucleotides, the CDR3 is TGCGCCAGCAGCGCGGACAGGGATAACACTGAAGCTTTCTTT. It codes for CASSADRDNTEAFF.

The V call is TRBV6-6, the J call TRBJ1-1; a possible D gene is TRBD1 (5 bases). The CDR3 length is 12 residues. The ends were cut back, 6 bases at V and 0 bases at J, with 5 bases in the middle. CDR1 and CDR2 (germline): MNHNY, SVGAGI (reference sequence). CDR3 region: CASRTVNTEAFF. DNA of the CDR3: TGTGCCAGCAGGACAGTGAACACTGAAGCTTTCTTT.

Note on this clone: The junction departs from germline at one end; a sequencing error may be responsible. The V call is TRBV6-5, the J call TRBJ2-3; unclear D gene. The CDR3 contains 14 residues. Germline values: CDR1 MNHEY, CDR2 SVGAGI. This chain's CDR3 is CASKVERNADTQYF. CDR3 nucleotide sequence: TGTGCGAGCAAAGTAGAGAGAAATGCAGATACGCAGTATTTT.

The V call is TRBV11-2, the J call TRBJ2-4; D uncertain. V lost 1 base, J lost 6 bases, and 10 bases lay in between. CDR3 length: 14 amino acids. From germline, CDR1 is SGHAT and CDR2 FQNNGV. The CDR3 nucleotides are TGTGCCAGCAGCTTAGGACTTGCACCAAACATTCAGTACTTC. Translation: CASSLGLAPNIQYF.

V and J are TRBV30 and TRBJ1-1; D gene uncertain. The germline gives CDR1 GTSNPN, CDR2 SVGIG (reference sequence). The V and J ends lost 2 bases and 4 bases respectively, with 8 bases between them. The CDR3 length is 12 residues. As DNA, the CDR3 is TGTGCCTGGAGTCGGCGGGGCACTGAAGCTTTCTTT. Protein: CAWSRRGTEAFF.

The chain links TRBV6-6 to TRBJ2-7; D is perhaps TRBD1 (6 bases). With 4 bases removed from V and 2 bases from J, the gap between germline ends came to 12 bases. Germline loops: CDR1 MNHNY, CDR2 SVGAGI (reference sequence). This CDR3 is 14 amino acids long. The CDR3 reads CASSFGQQTYEQYF. In DNA, the CDR3 is TGTGCCAGCAGTTTCGGACAGCAAACCTACGAGCAGTACTTC.

The J gene is TRBJ2-1, the V gene TRBV6-1; D possibly corresponds to TRBD2 (7 bases). The V end lost 4 bases, the J end lost 0 bases, and 13 bases lay between the germline ends. The CDR3 length is 16 residues. Looked up from germline, CDR1 is MNHNS and CDR2 is SASEGT. The CDR3 DNA sequence: TGTGCCAGCAGTGCAAGGGCGGGGGCCTCCTACAATGAGCAGTTCTTC. The encoded protein is CASSARAGASYNEQFF.

As for this clone: The junction departs from the called germline gene at one end, perhaps through a read error. The genes are TRBV19 and TRBJ2-7; 12 bases are a match to TRBD1. Germline CDR1 and CDR2: LNHDA and SQIVND (reference sequence). The CDR3 totals 15 residues. The CDR3 DNA reads TGTGCCAGCGGATTCCGGGACAGGGGGCACTACGAGCAGCACTTC. Its translation is CASGFRDRGHYEQHF.

The genes are TRBV7-2 and TRBJ1-3; 7 nucleotides match TRBD1. The V gene end was trimmed by 3 bases and the J gene end by 4 bases; junction bases not matched to a gene: 9. The V gene's germline CDR1 is SGHTA and CDR2 FQGNSA. The CDR3 length is 16 residues. For the CDR3, the DNA is TGTGCCAGCAGCTTTGCCCCAGGGGGGTGGGGAAACACCATATATTTT. It is translated as CASSFAPGGWGNTIYF. The full variable domain, rest sourced from reference TRBV7-2 and TRBJ1-3, is GAGVSQSPSNKVTEKGKDVELRCDPISGHTALYWYRQSLGQGLEFLIYFQGNSAPDKSGLPSDRFSAERTGGSVSTLTIQRTQQEDSAVYLCASSFAPGGWGNTIYFGEGSWLTVV.

This clone was counted only a few times. The V and J genes are TRBV11-2 and TRBJ2-7, with TRBD2 matching 7 bases. This CDR3 is 15 amino acids long. Germline values: CDR1 SGHAT, CDR2 FQNNGV. J lost 2 bases, V lost 1 base, and 5 bases had no gene match. The CDR3 spells CASSLVSSGPYEQYF. In nucleotides, the CDR3 is TGTGCCAGCAGCTTAGTTTCTAGCGGACCCTACGAGCAGTACTTC.

This clone has only a few counts. The chain joins TRBV5-4 to TRBJ2-1; D is undetermined. Germline CDR1 is SGHNT and CDR2 is YYREEE (reference sequence). V was shortened by 5 bases and J by 4 bases, with 10 bases between the two germline ends. The CDR3 has 13 amino acids. This CDR3 is CASSLDGYNEQFF. CDR3 nucleotide sequence: TGTGCCAGCAGTCTTGACGGGTACAATGAGCAGTTCTTC.

The chain combines TRBV27 with TRBJ1-6; maybe TRBD1 (5 bases). Looked up from germline, CDR1 is MNHEY and CDR2 is SMNVEV (reference sequence). V was pared by 0 bases and J by 10 bases, with 10 bases between. This CDR3 is 14 amino acids long. As DNA, the CDR3 is TGTGCCAGCAGTTTATCGAAGGGGTTCTCACCCCTCCACTTT. This gives the protein CASSLSKGFSPLHF.

The chain joins TRBV19 to TRBJ2-1, with 10 nucleotides matching TRBD1. Per germline, CDR1 LNHDA and CDR2 SQIVND (reference sequence). J gave up 4 bases and V 10 bases, and 10 bases lay outside the gene matches. The CDR3 spans 15 residues. The CDR3 sequence: CATKAGTGAYNEQFF. The CDR3 DNA reads as TGTGCCACCAAGGCGGGGACAGGGGCGTACAATGAGCAGTTCTTC. Based on the CDR3 plus reference TRBV19 and TRBJ2-1, the full variable domain is DGGITQSPKYLFRKEGQNVTLSCEQNLNHDAMYWYRQDPGQGLRLIYYSQIVNDFQKGDIAEGYSVSREKKESFPLTVTSAQKNPTAFYLCATKAGTGAYNEQFFGPGTRLTVL.

The sample holds one count of this clone. The V gene is TRBV25-1, the J gene TRBJ2-1; D might be TRBD1 (5 bases). This CDR3 is 14 amino acids long. Trimming removed 5 bases from V and 0 bases from J, with 8 bases in between. CDR1 is MGHDK, CDR2 SYGVNS, per germline. CDR3 sequence (DNA): TGTGCCAGCAGTAGGGGTGCCTCCTACAATGAGCAGTTCTTC. This encodes CASSRGASYNEQFF.

This clone was seen only once. The chain is built from TRBV14 and TRBJ2-3; possibly TRBD1 for D (5 bases). Germline CDR1 and CDR2: SGHDN and FVKESK. The CDR3 length is 14 residues. Between the trimmed V and J ends, which lost 3 bases and 4 bases, there was a span of 11 bases. The CDR3 DNA sequence: TGTGCCAGCAGCCAGGCCAGGGTCTCAGATACGCAGTATTTT. This sequence encodes CASSQARVSDTQYF.

The V call is TRBV20-1, the J call TRBJ2-7, with TRBD2 matching 8 bases. This CDR3 region has 14 residues. In germline, CDR1 is DFQATT, CDR2 SNEGSKA (reference sequence). The trim removed 3 bases at V and 5 bases at J, leaving 9 bases unmatched. Written as DNA, the CDR3 is TGCAGTGCTAGTAGCGGGGAGCGCGTTAACGAGCAGTACTTC. Translation gives CSASSGERVNEQYF.

The rearrangement uses TRBV2 and TRBJ2-5; perhaps TRBD1 as D (6 bases). This CDR3 contains 11 residues. Germline-derived CDR1 and CDR2 are SNHLY and FYNNEI. Trimming removed 11 bases from V and 3 bases from J, with 10 bases in between. This CDR3 is CAGYREETQYF. The CDR3, as DNA: TGTGCCGGGTACAGGGAAGAGACCCAGTACTTC.